The rows below give T cell receptor beta chains drawn from one sample of a study of T-cell reconstitution after alpha-beta-depleted transplantation in children. TCRdb redid the calling of the PCR reads with MiXCR, one entry per CDR3 protein. The table includes about 980,000 distinct CDR3 sequences, roughly 31% detected once. This specimen was PBMCs, mostly from graft donor cells, taken 360 days after TCRalphabeta/CD19-depleted stem cell transplant. Every receptor here comes from a boy under two years old who had a stem cell transplant for SCID, so the T cells may come from the graft donor. CDR3s include the opening cysteine and the closing phenylalanine or tryptophan. A D gene is named only where the DNA matches it firmly. Size values are once, few and many counts, or a class for expanded clones, and some rows have none.

cdr3_nt cdr3_aa d_call v_call clone_size j_call
TGTGCCAGCGTGTTTATCCCTGCCCCTTCCACCGGGGAGCTGTTTTTT CASVFIPAPSTGELFF . TRBV12-3/TRBV12-4 . TRBJ2-2
TGTGCCAGCAGCTTAACCCGGTCGGACGGCGACACAGATACGCAGTATTTT CASSLTRSDGDTDTQYF . TRBV11-1 . TRBJ2-3
TGCGCCAGCAGCTCGCAGGGGACAACTAATGAAAAACTGTTTTTT CASSSQGTTNEKLFF . TRBV5-1 few TRBJ1-4
TGTGCCAGCAGCTTAGCGTTCTCAGGGGCGACTAACTATGGCTACACCTTC CASSLAFSGATNYGYTF . TRBV7-2 . TRBJ1-2
TGCAGTGCTAGAGACACTCAAACTAACACTGAAGCTTTCTTT CSARDTQTNTEAFF . TRBV20-1 few TRBJ1-1
TGTGCCAGCAGCGTAGATGGGTGGGGTGAGGGCAATGAGCAGTTCTTC CASSVDGWGEGNEQFF . TRBV9 few TRBJ2-1
TGTGCCAGCAGTTACTCCGCAGGGGTAGTAAAGACCCAGTACTTC CASSYSAGVVKTQYF . TRBV6-5 few TRBJ2-5
TGTGCCAGCAGCCCGGGAGTACTAGCGACGGACACCGGGGAGCTGTTTTTT CASSPGVLATDTGELFF TRBD2 TRBV5-4 . TRBJ2-2
TGTGCCAGCAGCCAAGGGCTGGTCCGCTCCTACAATGAGCAGTTCTTC CASSQGLVRSYNEQFF . TRBV4-2 many TRBJ2-1
TGTGCCAGCAGCTTAGGGTACGGCAAAGATGTAGCTTTCTTT CASSLGYGKDVAFF . TRBV11-2 many TRBJ1-1
TGTGCCAGCAGCGCCGTGGACAGGCCCGCCTACGAGCAGTACTTC CASSAVDRPAYEQYF TRBD1 TRBV7-9 few TRBJ2-7
TGCGCCAGCAGCTTCAGGCAAGGACCCTACTACGAGCAGTACTTC CASSFRQGPYYEQYF . TRBV5-1 . TRBJ2-7
TGCAGTGCTAGGACAGGGGCCGAGGATCAGCCCCAGCATTTT CSARTGAEDQPQHF TRBD1 TRBV20-1 . TRBJ1-5
TGTGCCAGCAGCTTAGCCGCAGCTGGAAACGAGCAGTACTTC CASSLAAAGNEQYF . TRBV7-9 . TRBJ2-7
TGCGCCAGCAGCTTTAGTTCGTCCAGCGGGGGAGTGGAGACCCAGTACTTC CASSFSSSSGGVETQYF TRBD2 TRBV5-1 . TRBJ2-5
TGTGCCAGCAGCTTAGAAGTGGGCCAAGAGACCCAGTACTTC CASSLEVGQETQYF . TRBV7-7 few TRBJ2-5
TGTGCCAGCAGTTACAGGGGTAAGAACACTGAAGCTTTCTTT CASSYRGKNTEAFF . TRBV6-5 . TRBJ1-1
TGTGCCAGCAGTGAAGGGCTAGCGGTGGGGACAGATACGCAGTATTTT CASSEGLAVGTDTQYF TRBD2 TRBV25-1 . TRBJ2-3
TGTGCCACCAGCAGAGATCTTGTGGGCGGATCCACAGATACGCAGTATTTT CATSRDLVGGSTDTQYF . TRBV15 . TRBJ2-3
TGTGCCAGCAGCTTAGGCATGGGGCCGCTGTTTTTT CASSLGMGPLFF . TRBV7-6 . TRBJ2-2
TGCGCCAGCAGCTTGCTGGGGTGGCCAAATGAGCAGTTCTTC CASSLLGWPNEQFF . TRBV5-1 . TRBJ2-1
TGCAGTGTCCCGGGGGTAGCCAAAAACATTCAGTACTTC CSVPGVAKNIQYF . TRBV20-1 . TRBJ2-4
TGTGCCAGCAAAGGGGGCCCCCGTGCAGATACGCAGTATTTT CASKGGPRADTQYF TRBD1 TRBV25-1 . TRBJ2-3
TGTGCCAGCAGCTTGGTACAGGGGTTTGGTGGCTACACCTTC CASSLVQGFGGYTF TRBD1 TRBV5-5 few TRBJ1-2
TGTGCCAGCAGCCCTGGGACTAGGGTAGTATACAATGAGCAGTTCTTC CASSPGTRVVYNEQFF TRBD2 TRBV12-3/TRBV12-4 few TRBJ2-1
TGTGCCAGCAGCTTAGGGGGGACAGAAAAGCGGAGTGAAAAACTGTTTTTT CASSLGGTEKRSEKLFF TRBD1 TRBV7-8 . TRBJ1-4
TGTGCCAGCAGCCAAGATCGGGGGACAGGCTCCTACGAGCAGTACTTC CASSQDRGTGSYEQYF TRBD1 TRBV4-2 many TRBJ2-7
TGTGCCATCAGTGTGGTCCCCGGGTCGAACACTGAAGCTTTCTTT CAISVVPGSNTEAFF . TRBV10-3 few TRBJ1-1
TGTGCCAGCAGCCAGGGACTAGCGGGGAACGAGCAGTACTTC CASSQGLAGNEQYF TRBD2 TRBV7-6 . TRBJ2-7
TGCAGTGCTATTTTTGCGTACGAGCAGTACTTC CSAIFAYEQYF . TRBV20-1 few TRBJ2-7
TGTGCCAGCAGTTTAGCAGGGTCGGCAAACACTGAAGCTTTCTTT CASSLAGSANTEAFF . TRBV28 . TRBJ1-1
TGTGCCAGCAGTTACGTCCCTGGGTACCAAGAGACCCAGTACTTC CASSYVPGYQETQYF . TRBV6-5 . TRBJ2-5
TGTGCCATCAGAACCGGGACTAGCGGGGGGGCGGTCTACAATGAGCAGTTCTTC CAIRTGTSGGAVYNEQFF TRBD2 TRBV10-3 few TRBJ2-1
TGTGCCAGCAGTGAAACAGGGGGAATTATCTACGAGCAGTACTTC CASSETGGIIYEQYF TRBD1 TRBV28 . TRBJ2-7
TGTGCCAGCCACGGGACAGCGACAGATACGCAGTATTTT CASHGTATDTQYF TRBD1 TRBV6-6 few TRBJ2-3
TGTGCCAGCAGCGTAGCATATAGGACTAGAGTAACCGGGGAGCTGTTTTTT CASSVAYRTRVTGELFF TRBD2 TRBV9 many TRBJ2-2
TGTGCCAGCAGCCAAGAGGGCAGGAGCTCCTACGAGCAGTACTTC CASSQEGRSSYEQYF . TRBV4-2 few TRBJ2-7
TGTGCCAGTAGTTCCACACCGGGACGGTCATACGAGCAGTACTTC CASSSTPGRSYEQYF . TRBV19 once TRBJ2-7
TGTGCCAGCATTCTATTACTCTTCGGACAGGGGTCCACTGAAGCTTTCTTT CASILLLFGQGSTEAFF TRBD1 TRBV12-3/TRBV12-4 . TRBJ1-1
TGTGCCACCAGCTCCAGCCTAAACGAAAATCCCTACGAGCAGTACTTC CATSSSLNENPYEQYF . TRBV15 . TRBJ2-7
TGTGCCATCAGTGAAATCCGGGGGAACACAGATACGCAGTATTTT CAISEIRGNTDTQYF . TRBV10-3 . TRBJ2-3
TGTGCCAGCAGCCACAGGAGATCCGCCTACGAGCAGTACTTC CASSHRRSAYEQYF . TRBV12-3/TRBV12-4 few TRBJ2-7
TGTGCCAGCAGCTCCGGACTAGGACTCACCGGGGAGCTGTTTTTT CASSSGLGLTGELFF TRBD2 TRBV7-9 few TRBJ2-2
TGCGCCAGCAGCCAAGATGAGGGGTTCTACTCCTACGAGCAGTACTTC CASSQDEGFYSYEQYF . TRBV4-3 . TRBJ2-7
TGTGCCAGCCGCCCTACCGACAAAACAGATACGCAGTATTTT CASRPTDKTDTQYF . TRBV28 . TRBJ2-3
TGCAGCGTTGAGTTAGGCGGGACAGGGGGATCCAATGAGCAGTTCTTC CSVELGGTGGSNEQFF TRBD1 TRBV29-1 . TRBJ2-1
TGCAGCGTCTCACAGGGAGACACTGAAGCTTTCTTT CSVSQGDTEAFF . TRBV29-1 few TRBJ1-1
TGTGCCAGGCAGGGGAATGAGCAGTTCTTC CARQGNEQFF . TRBV27 few TRBJ2-1
TGTGCCAGCAGTTACCATGACAGAGACTATGGCTACACCTTC CASSYHDRDYGYTF . TRBV6-5 . TRBJ1-2
TGCAGTGCTAGACCCCCGGTTATGGCTTACAATGAGCAGTTCTTC CSARPPVMAYNEQFF . TRBV20-1 . TRBJ2-1